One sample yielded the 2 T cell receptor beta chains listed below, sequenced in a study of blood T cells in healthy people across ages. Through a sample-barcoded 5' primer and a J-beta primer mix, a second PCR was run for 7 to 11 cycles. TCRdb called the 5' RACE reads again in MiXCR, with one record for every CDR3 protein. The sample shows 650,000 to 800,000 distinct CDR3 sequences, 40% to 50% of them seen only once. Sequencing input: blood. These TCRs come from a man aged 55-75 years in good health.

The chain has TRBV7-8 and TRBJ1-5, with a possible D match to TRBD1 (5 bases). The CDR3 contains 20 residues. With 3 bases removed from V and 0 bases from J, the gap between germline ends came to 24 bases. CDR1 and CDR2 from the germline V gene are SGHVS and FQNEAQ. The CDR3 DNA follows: TGTGCCAGCAGCTTGGCCAGGAGTAGGGACGTTGGTTATAGCAATCAGCCCCAGCATTTT. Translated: CASSLARSRDVGYSNQPQHF.

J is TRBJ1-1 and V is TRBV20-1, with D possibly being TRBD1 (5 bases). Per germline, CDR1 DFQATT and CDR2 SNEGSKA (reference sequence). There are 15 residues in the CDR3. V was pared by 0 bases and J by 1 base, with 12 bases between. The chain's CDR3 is CSARDMARANTEAFF. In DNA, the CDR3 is TGCAGTGCTAGAGATATGGCCAGGGCGAACACTGAAGCTTTCTTT.